The 28 T cell receptor beta chains reported below all come from one sample, sequenced in a study of preoperative IRX-2 immunotherapy in early breast cancer. Stated treatment: preoperative locoregional IRX-2 cytokine immunotherapy. Here immunoSEQ multiplex PCR was the method, and the copy in TCRdb shows in-frame clones only, minus some. The repertoire holds roughly 57,000 clones, with approximately 95% as singletons. The material was obtained from a patient treated with IRX-2 immunotherapy. The source is a human donor with breast cancer.

The chain uses TRBV28 and TRBJ2-7; D is ambiguous. V dropped 4 bases and J dropped 2 bases, with 3 bases sitting between them. From germline, CDR1 is MDHEN and CDR2 SYDVKM. This CDR3 has 11 amino acids. CDR3 nucleotide sequence: TGTGCCAGCAGTTCCCCCTACGAGCAGTACTTC. This codes for CASSSPYEQYF. Complete variable domain (other parts from reference TRBV28 and TRBJ2-7): DVKVTQSSRYLVKRTGEKVFLECVQDMDHENMFWYRQDPGLGLRLIYFSYDVKMKEKGDIPEGYSVSREKKERFSLILESASTNQTSMYLCASSSPYEQYFGPGTRLTVT.

The chain links TRBV19 to TRBJ1-1; 8 bases align to TRBD1. CDR3 length: 13 residues. V gave up 6 bases and J gave up 4 bases; unmatched junction bases: 4. Germline CDR1 is LNHDA and CDR2 is SQIVND (reference sequence). The DNA for the CDR3 is TGTGCCAGTAGGGTCAGGGGGCCCACTGAAGCTTTCTTT. As protein: CASRVRGPTEAFF.

This chain connects TRBV4-1 to TRBJ2-7, with D perhaps given as TRBD1 or TRBD2 (7 bases each). Germline loops: CDR1 MGHRA, CDR2 YSYEKL. The CDR3 contains 18 residues. The germline V and J ends were trimmed by 1 base and 1 base, with 20 bases remaining between them. The CDR3 bases are TGCGCCAGCAGCCAAGGGAGGCAGGGGGGGATGAGGTCCTACGAGCAGTACTTC. Translated: CASSQGRQGGMRSYEQYF.

This sequence joins TRBV28 and TRBJ1-2; 10 bases are shared with TRBD1. After removal of 6 bases from V and 7 bases from J, the junction contained 5 bases not matched to a gene. The CDR3 covers 13 residues. CDR1 is MDHEN, CDR2 SYDVKM, per germline. The CDR3 reads CASRRQGAFGYTF. In DNA form, the CDR3 reads TGTGCCAGCAGAAGACAGGGGGCGTTTGGCTACACCTTC.

This sequence joins TRBV9 and TRBJ2-7; D is unresolved. V was trimmed by 4 bases and J by 2 bases, leaving 16 bases between them. This CDR3 has 15 amino acids. Germline-derived CDR1 and CDR2 are SGDLS and YYNGEE. CDR3 sequence (DNA): TGTGCCAGCAGCTCTGACCCCGGGTGGCCCTACGAGCAGTACTTC. Residues: CASSSDPGWPYEQYF.

The chain has TRBV27 and TRBJ2-3, with 15 bases aligning to TRBD2. V trimming: 2 bases; J trimming: 6 bases; junction bases outside the gene matches: 6. The CDR3 length is 17 residues. In germline, CDR1 is MNHEY, CDR2 SMNVEV (reference sequence). This CDR3 reads CASSLRAGLAGGDTQYF. Here the CDR3 DNA reads TGTGCCAGCAGTTTAAGAGCGGGACTAGCGGGAGGTGATACGCAGTATTTT.

This rearrangement joins TRBV7-8 to TRBJ2-1; perhaps TRBD2 as D (6 bases). In germline, CDR1 is SGHVS, CDR2 FQNEAQ. The V and J ends lost 11 bases and 8 bases respectively, with 13 bases between them. CDR3 size: 11 residues. The CDR3 region is CAAGRPDEQFF. CDR3 DNA: TGTGCCGCGGGAAGGCCAGATGAGCAGTTCTTC.

CDR3 nucleotides: TGTGCCACCCCGTCCCAGGCCCCCTTGCGAGGCTACACCTTC. The encoded protein is CATPSQAPLRGYTF. V gene TRBV21-1 combines with J gene TRBJ1-2; the listed D gene, TRBD1, was not tested against the DNA. TRBV21-1 is a documented pseudogene. The CDR3 runs to 14 residues.

This clone appeared a few times. J is TRBJ1-3 and V is TRBV10-3; possibly TRBD1 for D (6 bases). V was clipped by 7 bases and J by 8 bases, with 18 bases between them. CDR1 and CDR2 (germline): ENHRY, SYGVKD. The CDR3 length is 14 residues. As DNA, the CDR3 is TGTGCCATCAACCGCCCTAGGGGGTGGTACACCATATATTTT. Translating gives CAINRPRGWYTIYF.

The genes are TRBV7-2 and TRBJ1-5; D gene unclear. The CDR3 is 14 amino acids. Germline CDR1 SGHTA, CDR2 FQGNSA. V lost 5 bases, J lost 3 bases, and 11 bases lay in between. CDR3 coding DNA: TGTGCCAGCAGCCTACCGGGCTACAATCAGCCCCAGCATTTT. Its protein product is CASSLPGYNQPQHF.

This rearrangement joins TRBV19 to TRBJ1-1, with TRBD1 as a possible D gene (6 bases). The CDR3 totals 13 residues. Germline V gene sequence: CDR1 LNHDA, CDR2 SQIVND (reference sequence). Trimming removed 3 bases from V and 11 bases from J, with 16 bases in between. The CDR3 sequence: CASSMDPGGHAFF. As DNA, the CDR3 is TGTGCCAGTAGTATGGACCCGGGGGGGCATGCTTTCTTT. The whole variable domain, remainder taken from reference TRBV19 and TRBJ1-1, is DGGITQSPKYLFRKEGQNVTLSCEQNLNHDAMYWYRQDPGQGLRLIYYSQIVNDFQKGDIAEGYSVSREKKESFPLTVTSAQKNPTAFYLCASSMDPGGHAFFGQGTRLTVV.

This clone was seen only once. This rearrangement joins TRBV6-6 to TRBJ1-2; D may be TRBD1 (5 bases). Deletions cut 6 bases from V and 10 bases from J, with 18 bases between. Germline CDR1 reads MNHNY; CDR2 reads SVGAGI (reference sequence). The CDR3 has 13 amino acids. CDR3 protein: CASRPVGRDDYTF. The DNA for the CDR3 is TGTGCCAGCAGACCAGTGGGCAGGGACGACTACACCTTC.

The chain carries TRBV5-4 and TRBJ2-7; D gene unclear. The CDR3 has 13 amino acids. Trimming took 4 bases from V and 3 from J, leaving 11 bases between them. The germline gives CDR1 SGHNT, CDR2 YYREEE (reference sequence). CDR3 bases: TGTGCCAGCAGCCGAGGTAGCAGCTACGAGCAGTACTTC. As protein: CASSRGSSYEQYF.

The gene calls are TRBV7-2 and TRBJ2-1; 13 bases line up with TRBD2. V lost 5 bases, J lost 0 bases, and 10 bases stayed unmatched. The V gene's germline CDR1 is SGHTA and CDR2 FQGNSA. The CDR3 contains 19 residues. The CDR3 region is CASSPSLAGGLGSYNEQFF. The CDR3, as DNA: TGTGCCAGCAGCCCGTCACTAGCGGGAGGGCTCGGCTCCTACAATGAGCAGTTCTTC.

V is TRBV2 and J is TRBJ2-7; unclear D gene. Germline V lookup: CDR1 SNHLY, CDR2 FYNNEI. The CDR3 runs 13 residues. V shed 2 bases and J shed 5 bases, with 10 bases lying between them. As DNA, the CDR3 is TGTGCCAGCAGTGAATGGGGTGGGGACGAGCAGTACTTC. This sequence encodes CASSEWGGDEQYF.

The V gene is TRBV19, the J gene TRBJ1-5, with D unclear. V dropped 3 bases and J dropped 0 bases, with 6 bases sitting between them. Germline V gene data show CDR1 as LNHDA and CDR2 as SQIVND (reference sequence). CDR3 length: 14 residues. CDR3 in DNA: TGTGCCAGTAGTATTCGGGATAGCAATCAGCCCCAGCATTTT. Its translation: CASSIRDSNQPQHF. The full variable domain, completed using reference TRBV19 and TRBJ1-5, is DGGITQSPKYLFRKEGQNVTLSCEQNLNHDAMYWYRQDPGQGLRLIYYSQIVNDFQKGDIAEGYSVSREKKESFPLTVTSAQKNPTAFYLCASSIRDSNQPQHFGDGTRLSIL.

This chain joins TRBV19 and TRBJ2-4; D call uncertain. The CDR3 contains 15 residues. The germline V and J ends were trimmed by 5 bases and 9 bases, with 20 bases remaining between them. Germline V gives CDR1 LNHDA, CDR2 SQIVND (reference sequence). CDR3 protein: CASSLWGSRTGIQYF. The CDR3 DNA is TGTGCCAGTAGTTTATGGGGTTCTCGAACGGGCATTCAGTACTTC. Full variable domain (rest looked up from reference TRBV19 and TRBJ2-4): DGGITQSPKYLFRKEGQNVTLSCEQNLNHDAMYWYRQDPGQGLRLIYYSQIVNDFQKGDIAEGYSVSREKKESFPLTVTSAQKNPTAFYLCASSLWGSRTGIQYFGAGTRLSVL.

V gene TRBV18 combines with J gene TRBJ1-1; 7 bases map to TRBD1. Per the germline V gene, CDR1 is KGHSH and CDR2 is LQKENI. Trimming at V came to 2 bases and at J to 2 bases, leaving 5 bases not matched to a gene. The CDR3 consists of 15 residues. The CDR3 DNA is TGTGCCAGCTCACCAGGGACAGCTTTAAACACTGAAGCTTTCTTT. As protein: CASSPGTALNTEAFF.

CDR3 loop: CASQLAGTTGELFF. In DNA form, the CDR3 reads TGTGCCAGCCAACTAGCGGGGACCACCGGGGAGCTGTTTTTT. The chain is built from TRBV9 and TRBJ2-2; 10 nucleotides align to TRBD2. CDR1 and CDR2 (germline): SGDLS, YYNGEE. With V trimmed by 7 bases and J by 4 bases, 4 bases remained unmatched. There are 14 residues in the CDR3. Drawing the rest from reference TRBV9 and TRBJ2-2, the complete variable domain is DSGVTQTPKHLITATGQRVTLRCSPRSGDLSVYWYQQSLDQGLQFLIQYYNGEERAKGNILERFSAQQFPDLHSELNLSSLELGDSALYFCASQLAGTTGELFFGEGSRLTVL.

J is TRBJ1-5 and V is TRBV10-3, with D possibly being TRBD1 (5 bases). In germline, CDR1 is ENHRY, CDR2 SYGVKD. This CDR3 is 13 amino acids long. V lost 6 bases, J lost 7 bases, and 13 bases lay in between. The CDR3 coding sequence is TGTGCCATCAGCGGCGGGACCCCCCAGCCCCAGCATTTT. Its protein is CAISGGTPQPQHF.

The V call is TRBV28, the J call TRBJ1-3; no reliable D call. Deletions cut 3 bases from V and 0 bases from J, with 9 bases between. Germline CDR1 is MDHEN and CDR2 is SYDVKM. CDR3 length equals 15 residues. The CDR3 reads CASSFWTISGNTIYF. The CDR3 DNA reads TGTGCCAGCAGTTTTTGGACGATCTCTGGAAACACCATATATTTT. Based on the CDR3 plus reference TRBV28 and TRBJ1-3, the full variable domain is DVKVTQSSRYLVKRTGEKVFLECVQDMDHENMFWYRQDPGLGLRLIYFSYDVKMKEKGDIPEGYSVSREKKERFSLILESASTNQTSMYLCASSFWTISGNTIYFGEGSWLTVV.

The chain couples TRBV18 to TRBJ2-7; 7 positions agree with TRBD1. The CDR3 sequence is 16 residues long. Germline CDR1 and CDR2: KGHSH and LQKENI. J gave up 1 base and V 6 bases, and 12 bases lay outside the gene matches. CDR3 coding DNA: TGTGCCAGCTCGCGCGGGTCCGGACAGGCATCCTACGAGCAGTACTTC. This encodes CASSRGSGQASYEQYF.

This clone was observed a few times. The J gene is TRBJ1-2, the V gene TRBV28, with 8 bases identical to TRBD1. CDR3 length: 13 residues. Trimming removed 8 bases from V and 6 bases from J; junction bases left unmatched: 8. Germline values: CDR1 MDHEN, CDR2 SYDVKM. The CDR3 DNA reads TGTGCCAGCGAGGCGGGACAGGCAAATGGCTACACCTTC. Translating gives CASEAGQANGYTF.

The genes are TRBV25-1 and TRBJ2-7, with a tentative D call TRBD1 (6 bases). Germline V CDR1 and CDR2: MGHDK, SYGVNS. The CDR3 spans 13 residues. Trimming removed 7 bases at V and 2 bases at J, with 12 bases between. The CDR3 coding sequence is TGTGCCAGCACCCGGGACATACCCTACGAGCAGTACTTC. Translation: CASTRDIPYEQYF.

The rearrangement uses TRBV29-1 and TRBJ2-3; D ambiguous. The V gene's germline CDR1 is SQVTM and CDR2 ANQGSEA. This CDR3 has 10 residues. The V and J ends lost 7 bases and 6 bases respectively, with 8 bases between them. CDR3 region: CSAAVDTQYF. In nucleotides, the CDR3 is TGCAGCGCCGCGGTGGATACGCAGTATTTT.

V usage is TRBV4-3 and J usage is TRBJ1-1, with TRBD1 matching 7 bases. CDR1 and CDR2 from the germline V gene are LGHNA and YSLEER. J gave up 1 base and V 3 bases, and 2 bases lay outside the gene matches. The CDR3 runs 14 residues. For the CDR3, the DNA is TGCGCCAGCAGCCACCGGACAGGGAACACTGAAGCTTTCTTT. Its protein product is CASSHRTGNTEAFF.

The chain carries TRBV10-3 and TRBJ1-5; D is perhaps TRBD1 (6 bases). Per the germline V gene, CDR1 is ENHRY and CDR2 is SYGVKD. Trimming took 9 bases from V and 6 from J, leaving 15 bases between them. This CDR3 spans 13 amino acids. CDR3 protein: CAITTGISQPQHF. The CDR3 nucleotides are TGTGCCATAACTACAGGGATTTCTCAGCCCCAGCATTTT.

The chain uses TRBV7-3 and TRBJ2-3, with 14 bases aligning to TRBD2. The CDR3 contains 17 residues. Germline loops: CDR1 SGHTA, CDR2 FQGTGA. The trim removed 5 bases at V and 11 bases at J, leaving 15 bases unmatched. The CDR3 DNA is TGTGCCAGCAGCCTCTCCTTTATGACTAGCGGGGGGGGTATGCAGTATTTT. Residues: CASSLSFMTSGGGMQYF.